This TCR beta chain was identified during a study of blood T cell repertoires in COVID-19. This clone was seen a handful of times. Measured with immunoSEQ multiplex PCR; TCRdb has only the in-frame clones, and not every one. The table has 180,000 or so clones, around 80% seen once. The V segment lost 9 bases and the J segment 0 bases; nucleotides outside the gene matches: 8. CDR3 length equals 14 residues. Germline loops: CDR1 SNHLY, CDR2 FYNNEI. The sequenced sample consisted of PBMCs or T cells enriched from blood (not recorded which). The TCR originated in a woman aged 45-60 years in a cohort exposed to, infected with or recovered from COVID-19 (not recorded which). The chain is built from TRBV2 and TRBJ2-7, with TRBD1 identical over 7 bases. The CDR3 coding sequence is TGTGCCAGTTTATGGGACAGTAGCTCCTACGAGCAGTACTTC. This translates into CASLWDSSSYEQYF.